The 7 T cell receptor beta chains listed next were all sequenced from one sample in a study of T cells after yellow fever vaccination. TCRdb redid the calling of the 5' RACE reads with MiXCR, one entry per CDR3 protein. The table records 200,000 to 300,000 distinct CDR3 sequences, approximately 3.6% of them present only once. The specimen was PBMCs, collected 15 days after the yellow fever booster vaccination. The receptor set was obtained from a young man who received the YFV17D yellow fever vaccine.

This clonotype was detected many times. This chain connects TRBV27 to TRBJ1-4; D is undetermined. The CDR3 has 13 amino acids. Per germline, CDR1 MNHEY and CDR2 SMNVEV (reference sequence). V lost 10 bases and J lost 0, with 9 bases in between. The CDR3 reads CATSSATNEKLFF. The CDR3 DNA sequence: TGTGCCACCTCCAGCGCAACTAATGAAAAACTGTTTTTT.

This clonotype was recorded many times. The chain is built from TRBV7-9 and TRBJ2-1; D may be TRBD1 or TRBD2 (5 bases each). Germline CDR1 reads SEHNR; CDR2 reads FQNEAQ (reference sequence). V dropped 4 bases and J dropped 3 bases, with 10 bases sitting between them. This CDR3 has 14 residues. The CDR3 coding sequence is TGTGCCAGCAGCTCAGGGACCGACTACAATGAGCAGTTCTTC. This codes for CASSSGTDYNEQFF.

This clonotype was counted many times. The rearrangement joins TRBV5-1 to TRBJ2-5, with D tentatively TRBD1 or TRBD2 (5 bases each). This CDR3 comprises 14 residues. Germline-derived CDR1 and CDR2 are SGHRS and YFSETQ. V gave up 4 bases and J gave up 4 bases, with 14 bases separating them. The CDR3 DNA sequence: TGCGCCAGCAGCACCGGGGCGCAGGGAGAGACCCAGTACTTC. Translation: CASSTGAQGETQYF.

There are many counts of this clonotype. J is TRBJ2-7 and V is TRBV6-2 or TRBV6-3, with 7 bases matching TRBD2. The CDR3 consists of 14 residues. V trimming: 5 bases; J trimming: 5 bases; junction bases outside the gene matches: 9. Per germline, CDR1 MNHEY and CDR2 SVGEGT. CDR3 loop: CASSPTTSMDEQYF. The CDR3 nucleotides are TGTGCCAGCAGTCCTACGACTAGCATGGACGAGCAGTACTTC.

In this sample, this clonotype turned up many times. This chain uses TRBV25-1 with TRBJ2-3; 9 bases map to TRBD1. V was pared by 5 bases and J by 2 bases, with 8 bases of the junction left unmatched. CDR1 MGHDK and CDR2 SYGVNS come from the germline V gene. The CDR3 is made up of 16 amino acids. CDR3 DNA: TGTGCCAGCAGTAAAACCCGGGACAGGGTCACAGATACGCAGTATTTT. Translation: CASSKTRDRVTDTQYF. The whole variable domain, filled in from reference TRBV25-1 and TRBJ2-3, reads EADIYQTPRYLVIGTGKKITLECSQTMGHDKMYWYQQDPGMELHLIHYSYGVNSTEKGDLSSESTVSRIRTEHFPLTLESARPSHTSQYLCASSKTRDRVTDTQYFGPGTRLTVL.

This clonotype was recorded many times. The chain combines TRBV6-2 or TRBV6-3 with TRBJ2-1; 9 nucleotides align to TRBD2. V was clipped by 5 bases and J by 0 bases; unmatched bases: 17. The CDR3 length is 20 residues. Germline lookup yields CDR1 MNHEY and CDR2 SVGEGT. CDR3 sequence (DNA): TGTGCCAGCAGTACCCGGGGTCTAGCGGGGAAAGGAAGCTCCTACAATGAGCAGTTCTTC. The encoded protein is CASSTRGLAGKGSSYNEQFF.

This clonotype was observed many times. The chain is built from TRBV6-2 or TRBV6-3 and TRBJ2-3; D possibly corresponds to TRBD2 (6 bases). Germline V lookup: CDR1 MNHEY, CDR2 SVGEGT. Trimming left V 0 bases short and J 0 bases short, with 10 bases between. The CDR3 sequence is 16 residues long. The CDR3 sequence: CASSYSGRGSTDTQYF. DNA of the CDR3: TGTGCCAGCAGTTACTCGGGGCGGGGAAGCACAGATACGCAGTATTTT.